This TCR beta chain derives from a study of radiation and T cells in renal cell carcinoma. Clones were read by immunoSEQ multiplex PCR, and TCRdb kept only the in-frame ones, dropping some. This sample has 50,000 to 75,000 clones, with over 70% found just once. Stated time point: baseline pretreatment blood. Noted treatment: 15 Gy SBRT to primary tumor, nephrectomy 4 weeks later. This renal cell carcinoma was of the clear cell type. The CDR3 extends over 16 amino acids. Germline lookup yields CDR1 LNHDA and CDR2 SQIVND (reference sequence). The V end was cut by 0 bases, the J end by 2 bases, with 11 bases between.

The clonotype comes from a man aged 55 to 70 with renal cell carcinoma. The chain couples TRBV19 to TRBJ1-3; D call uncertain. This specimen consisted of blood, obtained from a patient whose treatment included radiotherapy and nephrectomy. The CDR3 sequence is CASSIDLSSAGNTIYF. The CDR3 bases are TGTGCCAGTAGTATAGATCTATCCTCCGCTGGAAACACCATATATTTT.